The 21 T cell receptor beta chains listed next were all sequenced from one sample in a study of T-cell memory formation after mild COVID-19. TCRdb fed the 5' RACE reads into MiXCR, producing one record per CDR3 protein. The profile shows some 180,000 distinct CDR3 sequences, about 18% of them singletons. Sequencing input: PBMCs or a T cell subset sorted from them (not recorded which). Source of these receptors: a man aged 18-30 years who had mild COVID-19 (a few samples of this study predate the infection). Cell type and time point are not known.

J is TRBJ1-5 and V is TRBV20-1; a possible D gene is TRBD1 (5 bases). Germline V CDR1 and CDR2: DFQATT, SNEGSKA (reference sequence). This CDR3 has 13 amino acids. V was pared by 6 bases and J by 5 bases, with 14 bases between. CDR3 in DNA: TGCAGTGCCAGCCCCTCGGGGGATCAGCCCCAGCATTTT. Amino acid sequence: CSASPSGDQPQHF.

This clonotype was picked up a small number of times. The V and J genes are TRBV3-1 and TRBJ2-3, with D uncertain. The length of the CDR3 is 13 residues. Germline V gives CDR1 LGHDT, CDR2 YNNKEL (reference sequence). V lost 2 bases, J lost 3 bases, and 6 bases lay in between. CDR3 sequence reads: CASSQSPTDTQYF. CDR3 bases: TGTGCCAGCAGCCAATCGCCAACAGATACGCAGTATTTT.

The rearrangement joins TRBV20-1 to TRBJ2-1; the match to TRBD2 covers 9 bases. The CDR3 is made up of 15 amino acids. The junction had 15 bases not matched to a gene; V was cut back by 8 bases and J by 7 bases. Germline V gives CDR1 DFQATT, CDR2 SNEGSKA (reference sequence). The CDR3 region has the DNA TGCAGTCTCTGGTTAGGGCTAGCGGGGCTAAATGAGCAGTTCTTC. It translates to CSLWLGLAGLNEQFF.

V gene TRBV4-3 combines with J gene TRBJ2-1; D possibly matches TRBD1 or TRBD2 (5 bases each). V dropped 0 bases and J dropped 1 base, with 16 bases sitting between them. The CDR3 has 18 residues. The germline V gene has CDR1 LGHNA and CDR2 YSLEER. The DNA for the CDR3 is TGCGCCAGCAGCCAAGACGTTGGGACCTTTGGGTCCTACAATGAGCAGTTCTTC. Translation gives CASSQDVGTFGSYNEQFF.

This chain links TRBV4-1 with TRBJ2-7, with TRBD1 matching over 8 bases. The trim removed 3 bases at V and 2 bases at J, leaving 9 bases unmatched. Germline V gene sequence: CDR1 MGHRA, CDR2 YSYEKL. The CDR3 spans 16 residues. The CDR3 nucleotides are TGCGCCAGCAGCCACCGCACAGGGGGATCGGCCTACGAGCAGTACTTC. Residues: CASSHRTGGSAYEQYF.

The rearrangement joins TRBV7-2 to TRBJ1-6; the D is unclear. V was shortened by 4 bases and J by 14 bases, with 21 bases between the two germline ends. Germline V gene lookup returns CDR1 SGHTA and CDR2 FQGNSA. The CDR3 loop spans 15 amino acids. CDR3 in amino acids: CASSSRGGVTEALHF. The DNA of the CDR3 is TGTGCCAGCAGCTCCAGAGGTGGAGTTACGGAGGCCCTCCACTTT. The full variable domain, in which reference TRBV7-2 and TRBJ1-6 provide the parts outside the CDR3, is GAGVSQSPSNKVTEKGKDVELRCDPISGHTALYWYRQSLGQGLEFLIYFQGNSAPDKSGLPSDRFSAERTGGSVSTLTIQRTQQEDSAVYLCASSSRGGVTEALHFGNGTRLTVT.

The table lists this clonotype with a few counts. The chain joins TRBV7-2 to TRBJ1-2, with a tentative D call TRBD1 (5 bases). The germline gives CDR1 SGHTA, CDR2 FQGNSA. Trimming left V 1 base short and J 6 bases short, with 15 bases between. This CDR3 is 15 amino acids long. CDR3 protein: CASSLGAGVGDGYTF. The CDR3 coding sequence is TGTGCCAGCAGCTTAGGGGCAGGTGTAGGGGATGGCTACACCTTC.

This chain connects TRBV5-1 to TRBJ2-1; D could derive from TRBD1 or TRBD2 (5 bases each). CDR1 SGHRS and CDR2 YFSETQ come from the germline V gene. This CDR3 comprises 16 residues. The V end was cut by 3 bases, the J end by 8 bases, with 21 bases between. The CDR3 protein is CASSSPGTKSLDEQFF. The CDR3 region has the DNA TGCGCCAGCAGCTCTCCCGGGACGAAGTCACTCGATGAGCAGTTCTTC.

The rearrangement links TRBV7-2 to TRBJ1-2; D is perhaps TRBD1 (5 bases). The CDR3 covers 17 residues. The V gene lost 5 bases and the J gene lost 7 bases, with 26 bases spanning the gap. The germline gives CDR1 SGHTA, CDR2 FQGNSA. CDR3 protein: CASSDRSGTTGVGGYTF. CDR3 nucleotides: TGTGCCAGCAGCGATAGGTCCGGGACGACGGGGGTGGGTGGCTACACCTTC.

This clonotype was found a few times. The junction shows a germline mismatch at one end, possibly a read error. The rearrangement joins TRBV5-6 to TRBJ1-4, with D possibly matching TRBD1 (6 bases). The CDR3 loop spans 15 amino acids. CDR1 and CDR2 from the germline V gene are SGHDT and YYEEEE. DNA for the CDR3: TGTGCCAGCAGCGCTGGGACACGTAAAGACCCGAGACGGATTTTT. Its protein product is CASSAGTRKDPRRIF.

This clonotype was observed a few times. The chain links TRBV20-1 to TRBJ2-1; 7 bases map to TRBD2. The CDR3 covers 14 residues. The V gene's germline CDR1 is DFQATT and CDR2 SNEGSKA (reference sequence). The V gene end was trimmed by 4 bases and the J gene end by 6 bases; junction bases not matched to a gene: 9. This CDR3 reads CSATPPGLVNEQFF. The CDR3 nucleotides read TGCAGTGCTACTCCTCCAGGACTAGTCAATGAGCAGTTCTTC.

The V and J genes are TRBV28 and TRBJ1-2; 9 positions agree with TRBD1. This CDR3 spans 13 amino acids. The ends lost 10 bases at V and 3 bases at J; junction bases unmatched: 6. The germline CDR1 and CDR2 sequences are MDHEN and SYDVKM. CDR3 region: CATKQGADYGYTF. The CDR3 DNA reads TGTGCCACCAAACAGGGGGCTGACTATGGCTACACCTTC.

This clonotype appeared many times. This rearrangement joins TRBV7-8 to TRBJ2-2; D uncertain. The germline V gene has CDR1 SGHVS and CDR2 FQNEAQ. The CDR3 is 12 amino acids. V gave up 5 bases and J gave up 3 bases, with 4 bases separating them. CDR3 coding DNA: TGTGCCAGCAGCCCGGACACCGGGGAGCTGTTTTTT. Translating it yields CASSPDTGELFF.

DNA for the CDR3: TGTGCCACCAGCAGCCCGGGACTAGCAGGCACCGGGGAGCTGTTTTTT. It translates to CATSSPGLAGTGELFF. J is TRBJ2-2 and V is TRBV15; TRBD2 aligns across 9 bases. Germline CDR1 is LNHNV and CDR2 is YYDKDF (reference sequence). V was pared by 3 bases and J by 4 bases, with 6 bases of the junction left unmatched. The CDR3 spans 16 residues.

The rearrangement uses TRBV14 and TRBJ2-3, with TRBD2 matching over 8 bases. The CDR3 length is 17 residues. J gave up 2 bases and V 0 bases, and 7 bases lay outside the gene matches. The V gene's germline CDR1 is SGHDN and CDR2 FVKESK. The CDR3 bases are TGTGCCAGCAGCCAAGATGCCAGCGGGAGTTTCACAGATACGCAGTATTTT. Protein sequence: CASSQDASGSFTDTQYF.

CDR3 residues: CASSKSRPTQYF. In DNA, the CDR3 is TGTGCCAGTAGTAAGAGCCGGCCGACCCAGTACTTC. The rearrangement links TRBV19 to TRBJ2-5, with no clear D. This CDR3 contains 12 residues. Trimming took 4 bases from V and 7 from J, leaving 10 bases between them. CDR1 LNHDA and CDR2 SQIVND come from the germline V gene (reference sequence).

This clonotype was recorded at least ten times. The chain couples TRBV5-1 to TRBJ1-1; D is unclear. The V and J ends lost 1 base and 1 base respectively, with 8 bases between them. Germline CDR1 SGHRS, CDR2 YFSETQ. The CDR3 spans 14 residues. The DNA of the CDR3 is TGCGCCAGCAGCTTGAATGCCGGGAACACTGAAGCTTTCTTT. This translates into CASSLNAGNTEAFF.

The chain employs TRBV11-2 and TRBJ2-3, with D perhaps matching TRBD1 (6 bases). This CDR3 contains 16 residues. Germline V gene lookup returns CDR1 SGHAT and CDR2 FQNNGV. With 4 bases removed from V and 4 bases from J, the gap between germline ends came to 18 bases. The DNA of the CDR3 is TGTGCCAGCAGCTCGGCCGGTACAGGGAGCGCAGATACGCAGTATTTT. It is translated as CASSSAGTGSADTQYF.

This clonotype was counted a few times. V is TRBV28 and J is TRBJ1-2; D may be TRBD1 (5 bases). V gave up 7 bases and J gave up 8 bases, with 14 bases separating them. Germline V gene sequence: CDR1 MDHEN, CDR2 SYDVKM. This CDR3 comprises 12 residues. As DNA, the CDR3 is TGTGCCAGCACCCTCTGGGGGTCCGGCTACACCTTC. Protein product: CASTLWGSGYTF.

V usage is TRBV2 and J usage is TRBJ1-3, with a possible D match to TRBD1 (5 bases). CDR1 SNHLY and CDR2 FYNNEI come from the germline V gene. The CDR3 spans 13 residues. The CDR3 protein is CASTRGAANTIYF. CDR3 DNA sequence: TGTGCTTCAACCAGAGGGGCAGCGAACACCATATATTTT.

The DNA of the CDR3 is TGTGCCAGCAGTTACCCCCGGGGGGCTTCCTACGAGCAGTACTTC. As protein: CASSYPRGASYEQYF. The rearrangement joins TRBV6-5 to TRBJ2-7; D perhaps matches TRBD2 (7 bases). The CDR3 runs 15 residues. Germline values: CDR1 MNHEY, CDR2 SVGAGI. The ends were cut back, 2 bases at V and 1 base at J, with 12 bases in the middle.